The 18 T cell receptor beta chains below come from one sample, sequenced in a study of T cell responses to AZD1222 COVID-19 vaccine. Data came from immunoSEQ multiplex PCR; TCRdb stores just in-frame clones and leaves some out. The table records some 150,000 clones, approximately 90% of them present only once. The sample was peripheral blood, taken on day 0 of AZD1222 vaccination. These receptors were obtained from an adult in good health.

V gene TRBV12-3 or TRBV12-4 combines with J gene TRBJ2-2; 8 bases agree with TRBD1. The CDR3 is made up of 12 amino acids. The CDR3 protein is CANGQGTGELFF. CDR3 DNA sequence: TGTGCTAACGGACAGGGCACCGGGGAGCTGTTTTTT.

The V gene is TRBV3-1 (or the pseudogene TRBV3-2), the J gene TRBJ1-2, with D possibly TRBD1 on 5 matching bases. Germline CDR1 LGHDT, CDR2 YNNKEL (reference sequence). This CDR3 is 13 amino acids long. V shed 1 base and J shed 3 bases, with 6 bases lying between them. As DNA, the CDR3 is TGTGCCAGCAGCCAAGCAGGGTACTATGGCTACACCTTC. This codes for CASSQAGYYGYTF.

CDR3 sequence: CASSLAPGPYEQYF. CDR3 DNA sequence: TGTGCCAGCAGCTTAGCTCCGGGGCCCTACGAGCAGTACTTC. The genes are TRBV7-2 and TRBJ2-7, with D perhaps being TRBD1 or TRBD2 (5 bases each). The germline CDR1 and CDR2 sequences are SGHTA and FQGNSA. V lost 0 bases and J lost 2, with 8 bases in between. This CDR3 is 14 amino acids long. Full variable domain (rest looked up from reference TRBV7-2 and TRBJ2-7): GAGVSQSPSNKVTEKGKDVELRCDPISGHTALYWYRQSLGQGLEFLIYFQGNSAPDKSGLPSDRFSAERTGGSVSTLTIQRTQQEDSAVYLCASSLAPGPYEQYFGPGTRLTVT.

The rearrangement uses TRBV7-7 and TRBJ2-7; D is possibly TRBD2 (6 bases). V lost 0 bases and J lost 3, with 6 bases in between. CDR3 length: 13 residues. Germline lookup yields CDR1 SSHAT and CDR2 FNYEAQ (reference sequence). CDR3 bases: TGTGCCAGCAGCTTAGCGGGAGGCTACGAGCAGTACTTC. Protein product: CASSLAGGYEQYF.

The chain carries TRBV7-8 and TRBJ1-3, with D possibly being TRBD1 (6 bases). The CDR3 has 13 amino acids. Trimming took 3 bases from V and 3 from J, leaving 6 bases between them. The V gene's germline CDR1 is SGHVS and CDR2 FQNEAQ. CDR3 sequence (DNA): TGTGCCAGCAGCTTGGACAGTGGAAACACCATATATTTT. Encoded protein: CASSLDSGNTIYF.

The CDR3 DNA reads TGCGCCAGCTCCCAAAGAGGGGACGACTATGGCTACACCTTC. Translated, it gives CASSQRGDDYGYTF. The V and J genes are TRBV5-1 and TRBJ1-2, with D possibly matching TRBD1 (5 bases). The CDR3 is 14 amino acids. The ends were cut back, 7 bases at V and 3 bases at J, with 16 bases in the middle. Germline CDR1 is SGHRS and CDR2 is YFSETQ. Variable domain in full (rest from reference TRBV5-1 and TRBJ1-2): KAGVTQTPRYLIKTRGQQVTLSCSPISGHRSVSWYQQTPGQGLQFLFEYFSETQRNKGNFPGRFSGRQFSNSRSEMNVSTLELGDSALYLCASSQRGDDYGYTFGSGTRLTVV.

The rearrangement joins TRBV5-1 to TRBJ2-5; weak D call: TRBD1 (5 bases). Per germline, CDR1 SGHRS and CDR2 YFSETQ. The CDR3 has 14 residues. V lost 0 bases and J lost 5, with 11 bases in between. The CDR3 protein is CASSLAGYGETQYF. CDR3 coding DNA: TGCGCCAGCAGCTTGGCAGGGTATGGTGAGACCCAGTACTTC.

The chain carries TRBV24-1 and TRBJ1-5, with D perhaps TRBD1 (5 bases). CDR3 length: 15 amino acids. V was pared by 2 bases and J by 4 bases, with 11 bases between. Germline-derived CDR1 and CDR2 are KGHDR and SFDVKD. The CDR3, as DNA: TGTGCCACCAGTGATTCTGGAGACAGTAATCAGCCCCAGCATTTT. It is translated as CATSDSGDSNQPQHF.

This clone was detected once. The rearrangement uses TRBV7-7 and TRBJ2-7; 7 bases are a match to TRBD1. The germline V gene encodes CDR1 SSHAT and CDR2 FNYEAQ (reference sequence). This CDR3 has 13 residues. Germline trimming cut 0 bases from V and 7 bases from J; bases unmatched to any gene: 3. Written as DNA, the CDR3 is TGTGCCAGCAGCTTAGCAGGGGGCGAGGAGCAGTACTTC. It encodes CASSLAGGEEQYF.

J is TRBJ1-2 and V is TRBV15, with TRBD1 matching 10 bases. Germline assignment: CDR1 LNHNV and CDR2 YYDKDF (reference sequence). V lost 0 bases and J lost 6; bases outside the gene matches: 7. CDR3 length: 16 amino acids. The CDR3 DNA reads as TGTGCCACCAGCAGAGAAGGGACAGGGGAGAACGATGGCTACACCTTC. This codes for CATSREGTGENDGYTF.

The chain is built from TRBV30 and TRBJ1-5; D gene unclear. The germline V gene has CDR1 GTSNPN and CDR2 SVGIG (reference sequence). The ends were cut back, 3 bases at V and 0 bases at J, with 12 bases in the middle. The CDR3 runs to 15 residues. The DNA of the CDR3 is TGTGCCTGGAGGCAAGAAGGTCTTAGCAATCAGCCCCAGCATTTT. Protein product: CAWRQEGLSNQPQHF.

As DNA, the CDR3 is TGTGCCAGCAGCGTAGTCCGGCTAGCGGGAGGCACAGATACGCAGTATTTT. This encodes CASSVVRLAGGTDTQYF. The chain employs TRBV9 and TRBJ2-3; 10 bases align to TRBD2. The V gene end was trimmed by 0 bases and the J gene end by 1 base; junction bases not matched to a gene: 5. Germline CDR1 SGDLS, CDR2 YYNGEE. This CDR3 has 17 residues.

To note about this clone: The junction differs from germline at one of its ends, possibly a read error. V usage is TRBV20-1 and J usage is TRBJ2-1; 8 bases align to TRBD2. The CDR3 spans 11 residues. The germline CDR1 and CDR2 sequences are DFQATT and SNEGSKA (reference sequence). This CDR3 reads CSAPNRGLVLF. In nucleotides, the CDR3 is TGCAGTGCTCCTAATCGGGGACTAGTGCTCTTC.

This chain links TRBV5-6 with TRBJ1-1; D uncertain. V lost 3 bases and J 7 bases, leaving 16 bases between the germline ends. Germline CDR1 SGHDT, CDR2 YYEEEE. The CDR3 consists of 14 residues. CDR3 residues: CASSWRLGGNEAFF. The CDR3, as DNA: TGTGCCAGCAGCTGGCGTCTTGGCGGTAATGAAGCTTTCTTT.

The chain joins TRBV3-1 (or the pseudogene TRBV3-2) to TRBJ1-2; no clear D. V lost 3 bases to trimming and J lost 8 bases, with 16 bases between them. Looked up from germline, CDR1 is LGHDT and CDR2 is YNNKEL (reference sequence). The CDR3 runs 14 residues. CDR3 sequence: CASSQTSPSGGYTF. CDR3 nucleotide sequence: TGTGCCAGCAGCCAGACGAGCCCCTCGGGGGGCTACACCTTC.

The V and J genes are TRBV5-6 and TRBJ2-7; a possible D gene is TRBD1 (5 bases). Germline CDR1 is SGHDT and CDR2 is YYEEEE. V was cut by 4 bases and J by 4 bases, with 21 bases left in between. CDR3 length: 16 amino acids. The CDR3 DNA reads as TGTGCCAGCAGCCCCAGTGCAGGGTCAAAACCTTACGAGCAGTACTTC. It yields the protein CASSPSAGSKPYEQYF.

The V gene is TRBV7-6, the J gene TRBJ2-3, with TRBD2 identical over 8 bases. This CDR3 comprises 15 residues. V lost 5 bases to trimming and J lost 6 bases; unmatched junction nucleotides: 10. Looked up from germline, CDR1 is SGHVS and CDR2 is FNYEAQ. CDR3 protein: CASSPGAGGGDTQYF. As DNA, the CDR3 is TGTGCCAGCAGCCCCGGGGCGGGAGGAGGGGATACGCAGTATTTT.

CDR3 in amino acids: CAGWGANQPQHF. The CDR3 DNA is TGTGCGGGGTGGGGAGCCAATCAGCCCCAGCATTTT. The chain employs TRBV30 and TRBJ1-5; unclear D gene. The germline CDR1 and CDR2 sequences are GTSNPN and SVGIG (reference sequence). The CDR3 has 12 residues. The entire variable domain, with the rest obtained from reference TRBV30 and TRBJ1-5, is as follows: SQTIHQWPATLVQPVGSPLSLECTVEGTSNPNLYWYRQAAGRGLQLLFYSVGIGQISSEVPQNLSASRPQDRQFILSSKKLLLSDSGFYLCAGWGANQPQHFGDGTRLSIL.